This note documents a single T cell receptor beta chain sequence. Its antigen is not known. The CDR3 runs 16 residues. After removal of 2 bases from V and 3 bases from J, the junction contained 8 bases not matched to a gene. The V gene's germline CDR1 is MNHEY and CDR2 SVGEGT. The TCR beta libraries were generated through quantitative 5'-RACE incorporating molecular barcodes. TCRdb re-derived calls from the 5' RACE reads in MiXCR, one entry per CDR3 protein. Among 250,000 to 400,000 distinct CDR3 sequences listed, roughly 10% were seen once. This sample is drawn from a study of CD8 T cells in ankylosing spondylitis. Findings and limits, study-wide: In peripheral blood, disease-linked CD8+ clones occurred at relatively low frequencies. Reported data indicate significant enrichment of disease-linked clones within matched ankylosing spondylitis synovial fluid.

V and J are TRBV6-2 or TRBV6-3 and TRBJ2-7, with TRBD1 matching over 9 bases. The sample was blood, either unsorted or a sorted T cell fraction (not recorded which). The TCR comes from a female donor with ankylosing spondylitis or in good health (not recorded which). The CDR3 here is CASSYTSGTGIYEQYF. The CDR3 DNA reads TGTGCCAGCAGTTACACCTCCGGGACAGGGATCTACGAGCAGTACTTC.